Below, 3 T cell receptor beta chains from the same sample are listed, as sequenced in a study of post-analysis software for immune sequencing data. Study results and limitations: A few TRBV segments appeared more often in patients than in controls, and TRBV5-6, TRBV5-1 and TRBV20-1 were among these.

Built from TCR beta cDNA, the libraries had unique molecular identifiers in them. TCRdb redid the calling of the PCR reads with MiXCR, one entry per CDR3 protein. The repertoire has approximately 440,000 distinct CDR3 sequences, around 40% of them found once; the top ten carry about 12%. For these receptors, no antigen is known. Sequencing input: blood. The receptors derive from a girl aged 10 to 17 with multiple sclerosis.

The V call is TRBV6-5, the J call TRBJ2-1; 8 bases align to TRBD2. The length of the CDR3 is 14 residues. Per the germline V gene, CDR1 is MNHEY and CDR2 is SVGAGI. V trimming: 4 bases; J trimming: 5 bases; junction bases outside the gene matches: 4. In DNA, the CDR3 is TGTGCCAGCAGTTCACCGGGACTAGACAATGAGCAGTTCTTC. It codes for CASSSPGLDNEQFF.

The CDR3 DNA is TGTGCCAGCGCAGGGGCCCACGAGCAGTACTTC. It specifies CASAGAHEQYF. This chain joins TRBV6-2 or TRBV6-3 and TRBJ2-4, with a weak D call TRBD1 (6 bases). The DNA matches TRBJ2-7 better at its end, which makes the J call doubtful. There are 11 residues in the CDR3. Germline V gives CDR1 MNHEY, CDR2 SVGEGT.

In this sample, this clonotype turned up a few times. The chain links TRBV6-1 to TRBJ2-5; D is perhaps TRBD2 (5 bases). The CDR3 length is 13 residues. CDR1 and CDR2 from the germline V gene are MNHNS and SASEGT. With 5 bases removed from V and 2 bases from J, the gap between germline ends came to 9 bases. CDR3 amino acids: CASSMDLQETQYF. CDR3 sequence (DNA): TGTGCCAGCAGTATGGACTTGCAAGAGACCCAGTACTTC.